This is a list of T cell receptor beta chains from one sample in a study of cytomegalovirus exposure and HLA in healthy donors. The repertoire was sequenced with immunoSEQ multiplex PCR; TCRdb's copy has only in-frame clones and lacks some. The sample consists of fewer than 150,000 clones, 70% to 85% of them appearing once. What was sequenced was PBMCs. The receptor set was obtained from a woman between 40 and 50 years old in good health and CMV-seropositive. Both conserved end residues are part of each CDR3. The D gene is left open where the match is weak. Only some rows state a clone size, as once, few, many or a class for expanded clones.

len,j_gene,abundance,d_gene,v_gene,CDR3nt,CDR3aa
15,TRBJ2-5,.,TRBD2,TRBV7-7,TGTGCTAGCAGCAATACCGGGACTAGGGGGGAGACCCAGTACTTC,CASSNTGTRGETQYF
12,TRBJ2-7,.,.,TRBV2,TGTGCCAGCAGGGAGACCCGTTACGAGCAGTACTTC,CASRETRYEQYF
16,TRBJ2-7,.,.,TRBV11-3,TGTGCCAGCAGCTTAGCCCCGCGCCAGGGGACATACGAGCAGTACTTC,CASSLAPRQGTYEQYF
16,TRBJ2-7,.,.,TRBV4-1,TGCGCCAGCAGCTCACAGAGACTAGGCCTTTCCTACGAGCAGTACTTC,CASSSQRLGLSYEQYF
14,TRBJ2-5,.,TRBD2,TRBV2,TGTGCCAGCAGTGAAGCTAGCGGGCTTGAGACCCAGTACTTC,CASSEASGLETQYF
16,TRBJ2-7,.,TRBD2,TRBV18,TGTGCCAGCTCACCACGGCCAGCGGGGATCTCCTACGAGCAGTACTTC,CASSPRPAGISYEQYF
16,TRBJ2-4,.,.,TRBV2,TGTGCCAGCAGTGAACTTGGCAGTCTAGCCAAAAACATTCAGTACTTC,CASSELGSLAKNIQYF
16,TRBJ2-1,.,.,TRBV5-1,TGCGCCAGCAGCTTGAGGGCGGGGGCCGCCTACAATGAGCAGTTCTTC,CASSLRAGAAYNEQFF
15,TRBJ2-2,.,TRBD1,TRBV6-5,TGTGCCAGCAGCTCCGGGACAGGGAACACCGGGGAGCTGTTTTTT,CASSSGTGNTGELFF
13,TRBJ2-3,.,TRBD1,TRBV9,TGTGCCAGCAGCGTAGGGGGACAGAGTACGCAGTATTTT,CASSVGGQSTQYF
16,TRBJ1-5,.,.,TRBV19,TGTGCCAGTAGTATTCAGGCAGGGAAGAGCAATCAGCCCCAGCATTTT,CASSIQAGKSNQPQHF
16,TRBJ2-7,.,.,TRBV23-1,TGCGCCAGCAGTCTCCCACGGGACAAAAGCTCCTACGAGCAGTACTTC,CASSLPRDKSSYEQYF
14,TRBJ1-2,.,TRBD1,TRBV7-9,TGTGCCAGCAGCCGCTCCGGGACAGATTCTGGCTACACCTTC,CASSRSGTDSGYTF
15,TRBJ1-2,.,.,TRBV7-2,TGTGCCAGCACCCAGGGGAACAGGGTTAACTATGGCTACACCTTC,CASTQGNRVNYGYTF
16,TRBJ2-1,once,TRBD2,TRBV10-1,TGCGCCAGCGGACGTAACGGGGGGGCCTCCTACAATGAGCAGTTCTTC,CASGRNGGASYNEQFF
22,TRBJ1-1,.,TRBD1,TRBV7-7,TGTGCTAGCAGCTTAGGATACAGGGGGGAGGGCCAACACTTACAAACAAACACTGAAGCTTTCTTT,CASSLGYRGEGQHLQTNTEAFF
15,TRBJ1-4,once,.,TRBV5-1,TGCGCCAGCAGCACCCTAGGGAGCACTAATGAAAAACTGTTTTTT,CASSTLGSTNEKLFF
15,TRBJ1-2,.,.,TRBV2,TGTGCCAGCAGTCGTGGACAGAATAGCGTCTATGGCTACACCTTC,CASSRGQNSVYGYTF
18,TRBJ2-1,.,TRBD2,TRBV4-3,TGCGCCAGCAGCCAGAACATCGGGGGACTAGAGGGGGTCAATGAGCAGTTCTTC,CASSQNIGGLEGVNEQFF
16,TRBJ2-7,.,.,TRBV5-1,TGCGCCAGCAGCTTGGCCGAAGGAGGTCAGGCCGACGAGCAGTACTTC,CASSLAEGGQADEQYF
15,TRBJ2-7,once,TRBD1,TRBV5-1,TGCGCCAGCAGCCTGACCGGGACAGGAGTCGACGAGCAGTACTTC,CASSLTGTGVDEQYF
14,TRBJ1-4,.,TRBD1,TRBV13,TGTGCCAGCAGCCTCCGGGACAGGGTAGAAAAACTGTTTTTT,CASSLRDRVEKLFF
17,TRBJ2-3,.,TRBD2,TRBV30,TGTGCCTGGAGTGTACTAAGGACTAGCGAAGGCACAGATACGCAGTATTTT,CAWSVLRTSEGTDTQYF
16,TRBJ1-4,.,TRBD1,TRBV7-9,TGTGCCAGCAGCCAAAGCGGGACAGGCGCTAATGAAAAACTGTTTTTT,CASSQSGTGANEKLFF
12,TRBJ2-1,.,.,TRBV2,TGTGCCAGCAGTGAAGTGAGGAATGAGCAGTTCTTC,CASSEVRNEQFF
14,TRBJ2-5,.,TRBD2,TRBV11-3,TGTGCCAGCAGCTCGCGGGAGACGTTGGAGACCCAGTACTTC,CASSSRETLETQYF
13,TRBJ1-1,.,.,TRBV7-2,TGTGCCAGCAGCTTCGTCTTGAACACTGAAGCTTTCTTT,CASSFVLNTEAFF
13,TRBJ1-1,.,.,TRBV4-1,TGCGCCAGCAGCCAGGACAGGAACACTGAAGCTTTCTTT,CASSQDRNTEAFF
16,TRBJ2-7,.,TRBD2,TRBV7-2,TGTGCCAGCAGCTTAGATAGCGGGGGATCCCGGTACGAGCAGTACTTC,CASSLDSGGSRYEQYF
13,TRBJ2-5,once,.,TRBV7-3,TGTGCCAGCAGCTTAAAGGCGGGGGAGACCCAGTACTTC,CASSLKAGETQYF
17,TRBJ2-3,.,TRBD2,TRBV5-1,TGCGCCAGCAGCCCAGGACTAGCGGGGGCCCCCACAGATACGCAGTATTTT,CASSPGLAGAPTDTQYF
16,TRBJ2-1,few,.,TRBV6-1,TGTGCCAGCAGTGAAAGGGACGGGGGGCCTTACAATGAGCAGTTCTTC,CASSERDGGPYNEQFF
14,TRBJ2-7,once,.,TRBV5-1,TGCGCCAGCAGCTGGGGGGACAGTTCCTACGAGCAGTACTTC,CASSWGDSSYEQYF
15,TRBJ2-1,.,TRBD2,TRBV7-2,TGTGCCAGCACCTACTCGGCGGGGGGGCCTCGAGAGCAGTTCTTC,CASTYSAGGPREQFF
15,TRBJ1-5,once,.,TRBV6-1,TGTGCCAGCAGCCTCGGACAGAGCCGCAATCAGCCCCAGCATTTT,CASSLGQSRNQPQHF
13,TRBJ1-1,.,.,TRBV6-5,TGTGCCAGCGGGACACAACCGAACACTGAAGCTTTCTTT,CASGTQPNTEAFF
14,TRBJ2-3,.,TRBD1,TRBV7-8,TGTGCCAGCAGCTTCCCCGACAGGGGAGATACGCAGTATTTT,CASSFPDRGDTQYF
15,TRBJ2-5,once,TRBD2,TRBV7-2,TGTGCCAGCAGCTTAGGGACTAGCCTTCAAGAGACCCAGTACTTC,CASSLGTSLQETQYF
14,TRBJ2-7,.,TRBD1,TRBV13,TGTGCCAGCAGCTCCAGGGGGAGCTCCTACGAGCAGTACTTC,CASSSRGSSYEQYF
17,TRBJ2-2,.,.,TRBV7-3,TGTGCCAGCAGCTTCCCTGATAGTAGTCCGAACACCGGGGAGCTGTTTTTT,CASSFPDSSPNTGELFF
16,TRBJ2-3,.,.,TRBV7-2,TGTGCCAGCAGCTTAGCCTGGGGGCCGGGCACAGATACGCAGTATTTT,CASSLAWGPGTDTQYF
16,TRBJ2-7,once,TRBD1,TRBV12-5,TGTGCTAGTGGTTTGCCTGACAGGGGAACGATCTACGAGCAGCACTTC,CASGLPDRGTIYEQHF
15,TRBJ2-4,.,.,TRBV28,TGTGCCAGCAGTTTCGCAGGGCCCTCAGGAGACATTCAGTACTTC,CASSFAGPSGDIQYF
16,TRBJ2-7,.,.,TRBV19,TGTGCCAGTAGTATTTCCGGGACAAACCCCTCCTACGAGCAGTACTTC,CASSISGTNPSYEQYF
14,TRBJ1-3,.,.,TRBV19,TGTGCCAGTATGGGCGGCGGGGTTGGAAACACCATATATTTT,CASMGGGVGNTIYF
15,TRBJ2-2,few,.,TRBV5-1,TGCGCCAGCAGCTTTGATCCAGTTAACACCGGGGAGCTGTTTTTT,CASSFDPVNTGELFF
15,TRBJ2-3,.,TRBD2,TRBV7-2,TGTGCCAGCAGCTACGGGCCCGGGGGGACAGATACGCAGTATTTT,CASSYGPGGTDTQYF